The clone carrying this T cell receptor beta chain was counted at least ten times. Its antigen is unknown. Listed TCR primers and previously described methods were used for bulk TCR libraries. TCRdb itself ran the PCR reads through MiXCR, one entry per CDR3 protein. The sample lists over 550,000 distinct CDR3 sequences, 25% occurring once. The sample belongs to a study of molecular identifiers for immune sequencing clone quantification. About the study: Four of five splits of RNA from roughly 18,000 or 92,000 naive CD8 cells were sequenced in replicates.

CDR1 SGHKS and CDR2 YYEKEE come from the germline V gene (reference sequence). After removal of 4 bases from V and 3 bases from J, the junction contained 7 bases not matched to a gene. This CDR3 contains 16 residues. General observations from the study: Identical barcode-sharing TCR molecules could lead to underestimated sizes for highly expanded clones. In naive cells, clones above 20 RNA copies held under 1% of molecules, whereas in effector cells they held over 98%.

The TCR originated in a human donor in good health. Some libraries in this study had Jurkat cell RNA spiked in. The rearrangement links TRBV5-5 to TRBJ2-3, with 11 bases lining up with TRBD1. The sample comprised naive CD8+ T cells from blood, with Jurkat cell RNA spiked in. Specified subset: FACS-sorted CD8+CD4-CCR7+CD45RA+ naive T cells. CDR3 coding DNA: TGTGCCAGCAGCCCAGGGACAGGGGGAGTTACAGATACGCAGTATTTT. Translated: CASSPGTGGVTDTQYF.